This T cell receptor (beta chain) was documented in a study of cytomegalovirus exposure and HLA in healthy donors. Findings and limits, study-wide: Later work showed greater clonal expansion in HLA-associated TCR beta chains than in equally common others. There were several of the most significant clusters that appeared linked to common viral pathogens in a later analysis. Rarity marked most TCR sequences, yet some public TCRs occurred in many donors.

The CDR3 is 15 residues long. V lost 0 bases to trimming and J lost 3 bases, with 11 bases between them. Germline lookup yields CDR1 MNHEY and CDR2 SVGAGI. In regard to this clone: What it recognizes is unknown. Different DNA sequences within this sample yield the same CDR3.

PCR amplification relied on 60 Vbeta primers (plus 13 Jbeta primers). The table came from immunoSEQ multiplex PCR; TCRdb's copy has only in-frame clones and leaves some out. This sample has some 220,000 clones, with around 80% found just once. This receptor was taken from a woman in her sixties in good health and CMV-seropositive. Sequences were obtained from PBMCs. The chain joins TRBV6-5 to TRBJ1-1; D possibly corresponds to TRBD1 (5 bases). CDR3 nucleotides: TGTGCCAGCAGTTACTCGGTGTCGGGGGACACTGAAGCTTTCTTT. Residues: CASSYSVSGDTEAFF.